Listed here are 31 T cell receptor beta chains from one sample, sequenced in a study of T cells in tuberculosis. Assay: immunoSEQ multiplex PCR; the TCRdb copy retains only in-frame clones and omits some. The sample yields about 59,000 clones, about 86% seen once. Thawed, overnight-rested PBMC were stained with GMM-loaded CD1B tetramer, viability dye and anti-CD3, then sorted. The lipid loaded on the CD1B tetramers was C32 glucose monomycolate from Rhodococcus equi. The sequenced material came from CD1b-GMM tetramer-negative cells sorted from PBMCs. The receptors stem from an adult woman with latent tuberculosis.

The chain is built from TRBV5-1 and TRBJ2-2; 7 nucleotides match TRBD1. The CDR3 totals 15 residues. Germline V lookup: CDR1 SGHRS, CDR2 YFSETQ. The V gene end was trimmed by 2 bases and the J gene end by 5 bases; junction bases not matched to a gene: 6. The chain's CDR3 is CASSLSGQRTGELFF. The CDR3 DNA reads TGCGCCAGCAGCTTATCGGGACAGAGGACCGGGGAGCTGTTTTTT. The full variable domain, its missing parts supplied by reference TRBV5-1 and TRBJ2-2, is KAGVTQTPRYLIKTRGQQVTLSCSPISGHRSVSWYQQTPGQGLQFLFEYFSETQRNKGNFPGRFSGRQFSNSRSEMNVSTLELGDSALYLCASSLSGQRTGELFFGEGSRLTVL.

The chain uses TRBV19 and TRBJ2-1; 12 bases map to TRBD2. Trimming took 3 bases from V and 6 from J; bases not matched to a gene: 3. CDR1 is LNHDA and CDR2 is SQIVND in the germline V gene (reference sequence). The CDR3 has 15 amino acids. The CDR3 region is CASSITSGGFNEQFF. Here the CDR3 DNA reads TGTGCCAGTAGTATCACTAGCGGGGGGTTCAATGAGCAGTTCTTC.

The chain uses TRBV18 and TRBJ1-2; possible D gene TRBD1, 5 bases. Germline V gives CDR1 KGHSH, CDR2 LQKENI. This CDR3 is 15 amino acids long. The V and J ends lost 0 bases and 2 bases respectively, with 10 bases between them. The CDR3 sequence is CASSPPQASNYGYTF. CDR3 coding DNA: TGTGCCAGCTCACCACCACAGGCTTCGAACTATGGCTACACCTTC.

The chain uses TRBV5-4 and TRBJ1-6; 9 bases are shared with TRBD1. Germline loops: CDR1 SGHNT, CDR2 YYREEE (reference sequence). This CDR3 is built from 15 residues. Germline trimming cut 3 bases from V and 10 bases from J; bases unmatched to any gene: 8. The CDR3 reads CASSSEGTGKSPLHF. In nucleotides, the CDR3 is TGTGCCAGCAGCTCCGAGGGGACAGGGAAATCACCCCTCCACTTT. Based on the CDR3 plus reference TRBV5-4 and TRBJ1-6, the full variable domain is ETGVTQSPTHLIKTRGQQVTLRCSSQSGHNTVSWYQQALGQGPQFIFQYYREEENGRGNFPPRFSGLQFPNYSSELNVNALELDDSALYLCASSSEGTGKSPLHFGNGTRLTVT.

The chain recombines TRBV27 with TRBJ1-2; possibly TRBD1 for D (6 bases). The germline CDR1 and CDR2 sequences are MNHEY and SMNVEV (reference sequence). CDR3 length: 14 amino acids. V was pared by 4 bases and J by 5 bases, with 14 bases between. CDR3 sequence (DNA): TGTGCCAGCAGTTCCTACAGGGAGGGATATGGCTACACCTTC. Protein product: CASSSYREGYGYTF.

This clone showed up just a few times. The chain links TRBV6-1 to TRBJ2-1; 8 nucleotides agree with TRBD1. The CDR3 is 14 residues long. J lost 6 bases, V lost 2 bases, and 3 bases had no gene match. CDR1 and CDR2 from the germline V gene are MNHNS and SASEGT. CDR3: CASSESQGGNEQFF. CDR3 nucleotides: TGTGCCAGCAGTGAATCACAGGGGGGCAATGAGCAGTTCTTC.

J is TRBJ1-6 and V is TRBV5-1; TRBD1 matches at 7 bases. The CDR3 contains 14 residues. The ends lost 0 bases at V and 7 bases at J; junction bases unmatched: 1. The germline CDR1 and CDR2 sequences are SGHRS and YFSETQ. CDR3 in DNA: TGCGCCAGCAGCTTGGGCAGGGGGAATTCACCCCTCCACTTT. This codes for CASSLGRGNSPLHF.

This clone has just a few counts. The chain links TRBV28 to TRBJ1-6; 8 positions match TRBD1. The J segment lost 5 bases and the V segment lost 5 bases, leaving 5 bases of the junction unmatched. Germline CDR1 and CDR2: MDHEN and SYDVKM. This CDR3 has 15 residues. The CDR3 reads CASSTRQGHNSPLHF. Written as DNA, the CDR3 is TGTGCCAGCAGTACCCGACAGGGGCATAATTCACCCCTCCACTTT.

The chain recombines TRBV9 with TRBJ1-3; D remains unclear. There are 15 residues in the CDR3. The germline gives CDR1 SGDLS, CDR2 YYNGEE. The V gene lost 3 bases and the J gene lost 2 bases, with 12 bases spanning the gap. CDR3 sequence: CASSGFGFPGNTIYF. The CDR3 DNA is TGTGCCAGCAGCGGTTTCGGGTTTCCTGGAAACACCATATATTTT. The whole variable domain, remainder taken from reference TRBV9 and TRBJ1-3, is DSGVTQTPKHLITATGQRVTLRCSPRSGDLSVYWYQQSLDQGLQFLIQYYNGEERAKGNILERFSAQQFPDLHSELNLSSLELGDSALYFCASSGFGFPGNTIYFGEGSWLTVV.

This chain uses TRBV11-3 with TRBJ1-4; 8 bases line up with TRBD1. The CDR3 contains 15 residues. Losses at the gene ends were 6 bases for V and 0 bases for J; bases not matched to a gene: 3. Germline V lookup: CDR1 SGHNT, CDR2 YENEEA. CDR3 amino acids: CASSLTGATNEKLFF. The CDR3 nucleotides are TGTGCCAGCAGTTTGACAGGGGCAACTAATGAAAAACTGTTTTTT.

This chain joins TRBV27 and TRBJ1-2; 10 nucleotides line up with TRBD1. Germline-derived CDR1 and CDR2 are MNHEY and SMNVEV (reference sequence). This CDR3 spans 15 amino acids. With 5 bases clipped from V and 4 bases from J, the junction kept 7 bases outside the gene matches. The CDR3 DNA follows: TGTGCCAGCAGTCCCTCCGGGACAGGGGTCTATGGCTACACCTTC. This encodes CASSPSGTGVYGYTF.

This chain's CDR3 is CASSIERLAGGQWSPYEQYF. CDR3 sequence (DNA): TGTGCCAGTAGTATAGAACGACTAGCGGGAGGACAATGGTCGCCCTACGAGCAGTACTTC. V is TRBV19 and J is TRBJ2-7; 13 nucleotides line up with TRBD2. CDR3 length: 20 residues. Germline V gene sequence: CDR1 LNHDA, CDR2 SQIVND (reference sequence). The V segment lost 0 bases and the J segment 2 bases; nucleotides outside the gene matches: 13.

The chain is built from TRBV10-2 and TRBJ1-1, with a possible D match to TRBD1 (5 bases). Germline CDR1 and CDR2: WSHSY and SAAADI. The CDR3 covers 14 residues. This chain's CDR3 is CATSTGLKNTEAFF. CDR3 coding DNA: TGCGCTACTTCCACGGGACTCAAAAACACTGAAGCTTTCTTT.

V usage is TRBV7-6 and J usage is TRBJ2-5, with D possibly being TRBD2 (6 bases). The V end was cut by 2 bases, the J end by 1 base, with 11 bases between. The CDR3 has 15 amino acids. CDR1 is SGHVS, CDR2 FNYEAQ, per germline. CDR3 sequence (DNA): TGTGCCAGCAGCTTAAGGGACTCGCCCCAAGAGACCCAGTACTTC. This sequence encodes CASSLRDSPQETQYF.

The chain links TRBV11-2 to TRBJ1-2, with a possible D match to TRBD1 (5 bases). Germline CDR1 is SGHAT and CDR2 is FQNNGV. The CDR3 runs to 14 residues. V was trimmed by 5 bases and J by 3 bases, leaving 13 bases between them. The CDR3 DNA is TGTGCCAGCAGCCCCCGGGACTTTTACTATGGCTACACCTTC. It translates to CASSPRDFYYGYTF.

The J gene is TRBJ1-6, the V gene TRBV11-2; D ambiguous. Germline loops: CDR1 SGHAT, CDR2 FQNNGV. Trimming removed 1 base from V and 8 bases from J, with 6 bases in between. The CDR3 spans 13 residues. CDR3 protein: CASSLASYSPLHF. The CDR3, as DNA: TGTGCCAGCAGCTTAGCTTCCTATTCACCCCTCCACTTT.

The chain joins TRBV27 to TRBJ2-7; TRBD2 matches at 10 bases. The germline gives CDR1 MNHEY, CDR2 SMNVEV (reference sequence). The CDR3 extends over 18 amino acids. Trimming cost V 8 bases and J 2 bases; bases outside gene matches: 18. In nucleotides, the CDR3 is TGTGCCAGCTCCGTGCGGGGACTAGCGAGGCCCCCGACCTACGAGCAGTACTTC. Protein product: CASSVRGLARPPTYEQYF.

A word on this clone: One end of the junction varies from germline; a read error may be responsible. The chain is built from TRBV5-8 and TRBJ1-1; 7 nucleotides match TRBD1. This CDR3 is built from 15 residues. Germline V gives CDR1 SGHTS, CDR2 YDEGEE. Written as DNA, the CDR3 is TGTGCCAGCGGCCTCGACAAGCAGGGACCCACAGGGGTGATCTTT. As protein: CASGLDKQGPTGVIF.

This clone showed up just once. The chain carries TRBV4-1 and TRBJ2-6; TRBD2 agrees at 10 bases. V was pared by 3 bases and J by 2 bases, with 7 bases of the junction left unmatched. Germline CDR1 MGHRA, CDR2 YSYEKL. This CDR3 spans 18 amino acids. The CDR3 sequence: CASSQTLAGVTGANVLTF. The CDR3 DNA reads TGCGCCAGCAGCCAGACCCTAGCGGGGGTAACTGGGGCCAACGTCCTGACTTTC.

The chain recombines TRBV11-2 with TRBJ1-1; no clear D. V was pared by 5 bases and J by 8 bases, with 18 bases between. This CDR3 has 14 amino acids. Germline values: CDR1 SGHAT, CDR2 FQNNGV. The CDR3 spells CASSPSGITREAFF. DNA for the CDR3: TGTGCCAGCAGCCCCTCGGGTATCACCCGAGAAGCTTTCTTT.

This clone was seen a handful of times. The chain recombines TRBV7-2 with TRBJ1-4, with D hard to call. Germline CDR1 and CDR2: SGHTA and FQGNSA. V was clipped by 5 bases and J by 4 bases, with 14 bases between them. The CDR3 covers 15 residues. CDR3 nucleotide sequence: TGTGCCAGCAGCCCCAGCAGGCGGGTTAATGAAAAACTGTTTTTT. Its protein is CASSPSRRVNEKLFF.

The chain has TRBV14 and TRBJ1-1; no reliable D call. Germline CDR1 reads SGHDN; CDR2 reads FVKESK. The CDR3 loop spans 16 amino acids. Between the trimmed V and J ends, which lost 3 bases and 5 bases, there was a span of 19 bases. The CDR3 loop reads CASSQIPTRGGTEAFF. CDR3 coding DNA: TGTGCCAGCAGCCAGATCCCGACACGGGGAGGAACTGAAGCTTTCTTT.

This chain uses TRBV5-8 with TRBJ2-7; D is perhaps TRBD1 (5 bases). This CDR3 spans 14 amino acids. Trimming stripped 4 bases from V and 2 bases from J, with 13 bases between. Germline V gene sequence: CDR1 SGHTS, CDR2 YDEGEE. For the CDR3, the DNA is TGTGCCAGCAGCCCGCAGGGAAGGACCTACGAGCAGTACTTC. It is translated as CASSPQGRTYEQYF.

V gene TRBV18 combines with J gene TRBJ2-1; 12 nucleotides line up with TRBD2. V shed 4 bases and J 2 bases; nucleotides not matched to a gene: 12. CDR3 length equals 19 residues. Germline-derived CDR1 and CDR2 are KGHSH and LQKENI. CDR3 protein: CASSQPPGLAGSAYNEQFF. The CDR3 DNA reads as TGTGCCAGCTCACAACCTCCCGGACTAGCGGGAAGCGCCTACAATGAGCAGTTCTTC. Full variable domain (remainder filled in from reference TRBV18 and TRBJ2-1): NAGVMQNPRHLVRRRGQEARLRCSPMKGHSHVYWYRQLPEEGLKFMVYLQKENIIDESGMPKERFSAEFPKEGPSILRIQQVVRGDSAAYFCASSQPPGLAGSAYNEQFFGPGTRLTVL.

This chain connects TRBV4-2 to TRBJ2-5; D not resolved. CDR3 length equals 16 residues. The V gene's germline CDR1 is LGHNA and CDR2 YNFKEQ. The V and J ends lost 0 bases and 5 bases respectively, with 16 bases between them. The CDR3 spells CASSQDRGNGGETQYF. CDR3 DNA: TGTGCCAGCAGCCAAGATAGAGGTAACGGTGGGGAGACCCAGTACTTC.

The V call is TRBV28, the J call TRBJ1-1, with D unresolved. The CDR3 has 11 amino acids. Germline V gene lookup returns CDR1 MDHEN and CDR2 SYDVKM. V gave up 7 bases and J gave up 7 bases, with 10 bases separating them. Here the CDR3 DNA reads TGTGCCAGCATCTCAACAGTTGAAGCTTTCTTT. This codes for CASISTVEAFF.

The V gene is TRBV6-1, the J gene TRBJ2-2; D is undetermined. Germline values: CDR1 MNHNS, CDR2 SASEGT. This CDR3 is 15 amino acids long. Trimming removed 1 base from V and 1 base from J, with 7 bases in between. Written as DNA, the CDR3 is TGTGCCAGCAGTGAAGTTGTCAGGAACACCGGGGAGCTGTTTTTT. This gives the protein CASSEVVRNTGELFF.

The CDR3 nucleotides are TGTGCCAGCGCTTCACAGGGCCCTGGAAACACCATATATTTT. It translates to CASASQGPGNTIYF. The chain has TRBV2 and TRBJ1-3, with a tentative D call TRBD1 (6 bases). The germline V and J ends were trimmed by 8 bases and 2 bases, with 13 bases remaining between them. This CDR3 region has 14 residues. CDR1 SNHLY and CDR2 FYNNEI come from the germline V gene.

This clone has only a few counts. CDR3 protein: CASSPPGGDTQYF. The CDR3 nucleotides read TGTGCCAGCTCACCACCCGGGGGGGATACGCAGTATTTT. The V and J genes are TRBV18 and TRBJ2-3, with 7 bases fitting TRBD2. The CDR3 has 13 residues. V lost 0 bases, J lost 6 bases, and 0 bases stayed unmatched. The germline CDR1 and CDR2 sequences are KGHSH and LQKENI.

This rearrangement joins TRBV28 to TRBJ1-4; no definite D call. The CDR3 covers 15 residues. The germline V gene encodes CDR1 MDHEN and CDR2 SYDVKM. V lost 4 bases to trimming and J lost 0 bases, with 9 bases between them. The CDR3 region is CASSSGATTNEKLFF. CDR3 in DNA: TGTGCCAGCAGTTCGGGAGCTACAACTAATGAAAAACTGTTTTTT.

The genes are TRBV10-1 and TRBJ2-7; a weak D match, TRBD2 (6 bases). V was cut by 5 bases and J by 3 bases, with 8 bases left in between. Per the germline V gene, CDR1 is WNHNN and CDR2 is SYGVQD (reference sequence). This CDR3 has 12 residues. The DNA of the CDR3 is TGCGCCAGCAGTACGGGGGACTACGAGCAGTACTTC. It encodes CASSTGDYEQYF.